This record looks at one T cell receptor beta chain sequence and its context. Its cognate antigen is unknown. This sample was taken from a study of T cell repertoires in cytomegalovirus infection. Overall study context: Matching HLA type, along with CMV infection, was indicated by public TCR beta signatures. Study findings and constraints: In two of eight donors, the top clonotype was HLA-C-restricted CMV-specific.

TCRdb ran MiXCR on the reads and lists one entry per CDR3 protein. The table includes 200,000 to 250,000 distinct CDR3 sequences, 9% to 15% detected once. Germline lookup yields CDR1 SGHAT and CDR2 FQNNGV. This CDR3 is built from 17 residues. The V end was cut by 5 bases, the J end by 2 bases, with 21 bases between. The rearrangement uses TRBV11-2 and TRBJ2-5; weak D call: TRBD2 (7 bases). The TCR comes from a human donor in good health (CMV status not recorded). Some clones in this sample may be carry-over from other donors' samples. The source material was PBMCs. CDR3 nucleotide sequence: TGTGCCAGCAGCCTACTGGGGGGGCGGCGACAACAAGAGACCCAGTACTTC. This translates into CASSLLGGRRQQETQYF.